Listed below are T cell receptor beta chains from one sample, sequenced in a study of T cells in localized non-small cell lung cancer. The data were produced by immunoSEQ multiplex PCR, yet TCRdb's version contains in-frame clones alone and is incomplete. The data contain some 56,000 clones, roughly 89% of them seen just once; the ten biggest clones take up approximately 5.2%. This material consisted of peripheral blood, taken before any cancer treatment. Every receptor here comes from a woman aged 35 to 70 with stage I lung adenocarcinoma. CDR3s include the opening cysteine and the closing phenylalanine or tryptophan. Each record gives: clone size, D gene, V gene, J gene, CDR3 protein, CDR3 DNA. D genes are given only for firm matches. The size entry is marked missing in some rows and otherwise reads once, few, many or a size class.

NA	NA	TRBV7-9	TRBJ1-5	CASSLPGNQPQHF	TGTGCCAGCAGCTTACCCGGGAATCAGCCCCAGCATTTT
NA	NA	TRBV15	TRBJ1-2	CATSRDYGAGGGYTF	TGTGCCACCAGCAGAGATTATGGGGCAGGAGGAGGCTACACCTTC
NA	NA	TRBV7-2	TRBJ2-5	CASSLVPSVQYF	TGTGCCAGCAGCTTAGTACCTAGTGTACAGTACTTC
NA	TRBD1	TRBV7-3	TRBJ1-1	CASSRSGQGSTEAFF	TGTGCCAGCAGCCGATCTGGACAGGGGAGCACTGAAGCTTTCTTT
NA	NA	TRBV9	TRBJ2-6	CASSVDSSGAGANVLTF	TGTGCCAGCAGCGTAGATAGCTCAGGGGCTGGGGCCAACGTCCTGACTTTC
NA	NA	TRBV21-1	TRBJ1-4	CASSTLNGDGGNEKLFF	TGTGCCAGCAGCACCCTCAATGGAGACGGAGGGAATGAAAAACTGTTTTTT
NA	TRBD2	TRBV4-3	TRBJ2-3	CASSQELLAGVSTDTQYF	TGCGCCAGCAGCCAGGAACTACTAGCGGGGGTGTCCACAGATACGCAGTATTTT
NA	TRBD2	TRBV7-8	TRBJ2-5	CASSLLAEETQYF	TGTGCCAGCAGCCTTCTAGCGGAAGAGACCCAGTACTTC
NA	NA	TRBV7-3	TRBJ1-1	CASSLSQGTEAFF	TGTGCCAGCAGCCTTTCACAGGGCACTGAAGCTTTCTTT
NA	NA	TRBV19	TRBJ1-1	CASKVEGRPEAFF	TGTGCCAGTAAGGTGGAGGGGAGGCCTGAAGCTTTCTTT
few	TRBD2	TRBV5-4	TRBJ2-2	CASSLVPSGGPGELFF	TGTGCCAGCAGCTTGGTCCCTAGCGGGGGCCCCGGGGAGCTGTTTTTT
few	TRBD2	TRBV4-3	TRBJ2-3	CASSSSGLASTDTQYF	TGCGCCAGCAGCTCCTCCGGACTAGCCAGCACAGATACGCAGTATTTT
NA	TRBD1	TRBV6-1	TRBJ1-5	CASRRTGGDQPQHF	TGTGCCAGCAGGCGGACAGGGGGCGATCAGCCCCAGCATTTT
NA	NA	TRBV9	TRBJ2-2	CASSVFDSGTGELFF	TGTGCCAGCAGCGTATTCGATAGTGGCACCGGGGAGCTGTTTTTT
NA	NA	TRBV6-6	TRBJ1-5	CASSEGVRNQPQHF	TGTGCCAGCAGTGAGGGAGTGCGGAATCAGCCCCAGCATTTT
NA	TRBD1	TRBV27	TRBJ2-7	CASSSSPQGVGEQYF	TGTGCCAGCAGTTCTTCCCCCCAGGGGGTCGGCGAGCAGTACTTC
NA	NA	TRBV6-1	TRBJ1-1	CASSGTENTEAFF	TGTGCCAGCAGCGGAACAGAGAACACTGAAGCTTTCTTT
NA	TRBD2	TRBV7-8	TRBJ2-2	CASSLIASGGFNTGELFF	TGTGCCAGCAGCTTAATCGCTAGCGGGGGGTTCAACACCGGGGAGCTGTTTTTT
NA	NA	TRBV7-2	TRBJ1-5	CASSLVGGTQPQHF	TGTGCCAGCAGCTTAGTAGGGGGAACTCAGCCCCAGCATTTT
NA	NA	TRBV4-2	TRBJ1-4	CASSQDGQPNEKLFF	TGTGCCAGCAGCCAAGATGGACAGCCTAATGAAAAACTGTTTTTT
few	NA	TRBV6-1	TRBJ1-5	CASSGLVGAPHF	TGTGCCAGCAGTGGACTCGTGGGGGCTCCGCATTTT
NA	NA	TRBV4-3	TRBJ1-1	CASSQEDGNTEAFF	TGCGCCAGCAGCCAGGAGGACGGCAACACTGAAGCTTTCTTT
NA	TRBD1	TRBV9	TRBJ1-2	CASSARDSYYGYTF	TGTGCCAGCAGCGCCAGGGACAGCTACTATGGCTACACCTTC
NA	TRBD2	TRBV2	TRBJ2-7	CASSAQRGGYEQYF	TGTGCCAGCAGTGCTCAGCGGGGGGGCTACGAGCAGTACTTC
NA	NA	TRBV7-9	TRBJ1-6	CASSSYISYNSPLHF	TGTGCCAGCAGCTCCTATATTTCATATAATTCACCCCTCCACTTT
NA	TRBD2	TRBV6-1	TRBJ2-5	CASSEGGGLETQYF	TGTGCCAGCAGTGAAGGGGGAGGGCTGGAGACCCAGTACTTC
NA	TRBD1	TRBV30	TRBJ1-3	CAWRWDRAYGNTIYF	TGTGCCTGGAGATGGGACAGAGCCTATGGAAACACCATATATTTT
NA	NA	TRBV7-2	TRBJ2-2	CASRILQGGTGELFF	TGTGCCAGCAGGATTTTACAAGGGGGTACCGGGGAGCTGTTTTTT
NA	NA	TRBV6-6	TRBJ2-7	CASSYIQISYEQYF	TGTGCCAGCAGTTACATTCAGATCTCCTACGAGCAGTACTTC
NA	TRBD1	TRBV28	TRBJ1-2	CASRGQPFYGYAF	TGTGCCAGCCGGGGACAGCCCTTCTATGGCTACGCCTTC
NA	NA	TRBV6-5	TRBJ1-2	CASSSERSYTF	TGTGCCAGCAGTTCGGAAAGATCCTACACCTTC
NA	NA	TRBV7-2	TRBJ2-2	CASSLVGTTNTGELFF	TGTGCCAGCAGCTTAGTGGGGACAACGAACACCGGGGAGCTGTTTTTT
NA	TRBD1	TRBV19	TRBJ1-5	CASSMRQGAALLQPQHF	TGTGCCAGTAGTATGAGACAGGGGGCGGCCTTACTCCAGCCCCAGCATTTT
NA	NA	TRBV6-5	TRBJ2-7	CASSPRTPYEQYF	TGTGCCAGCAGTCCCCGGACACCCTACGAGCAGTACTTC
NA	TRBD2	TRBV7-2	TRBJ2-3	CASSLGASGGYF	TGTGCCAGCAGCTTAGGGGCTAGCGGGGGGTATTTT
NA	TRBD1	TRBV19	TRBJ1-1	CASSTGGLTEAFF	TGTGCCAGTAGTACAGGGGGCTTGACTGAAGCTTTCTTT
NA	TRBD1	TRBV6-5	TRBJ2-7	CASRQGDREQYF	TGTGCCAGCCGACAGGGTGATCGCGAGCAGTACTTC
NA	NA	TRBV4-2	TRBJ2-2	CASLGSGGELFF	TGTGCCAGTTTGGGGTCGGGAGGGGAGCTGTTTTTT
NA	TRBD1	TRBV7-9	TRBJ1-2	CASSLRTGENYGYTF	TGTGCCAGCAGCCTACGGACAGGGGAGAACTATGGCTACACCTTC
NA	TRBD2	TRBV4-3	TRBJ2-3	CASSQLAGGKDTQYF	TGCGCCAGCAGCCAACTAGCGGGGGGAAAAGATACGCAGTATTTT
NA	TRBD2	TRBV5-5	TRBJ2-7	CASSLDRGDLSYEQYF	TGTGCCAGCAGCTTGGATCGGGGGGATCTATCCTACGAGCAGTACTTC
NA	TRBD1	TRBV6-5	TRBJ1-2	CASSEDRAPYGYTF	TGTGCCAGCAGTGAGGACAGGGCCCCCTATGGCTACACCTTC
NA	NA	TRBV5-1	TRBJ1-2	CASSLTTANYGYTF	TGCGCCAGCAGCTTGACCACAGCTAACTATGGCTACACCTTC
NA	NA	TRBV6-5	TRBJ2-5	CASSYQGRETQYF	TGTGCCAGCAGTTACCAGGGACGAGAGACCCAGTACTTC
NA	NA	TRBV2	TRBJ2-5	CASSEGLGETQYF	TGTGCCAGCAGTGAAGGGCTAGGGGAGACCCAGTACTTC